These T cell receptor beta chains were read from a single sample in a study of blood T cell repertoires in COVID-19. The protocol was immunoSEQ multiplex PCR, while the TCRdb copy is restricted to in-frame clones and leaves out a portion. The profile covers more than 85,000 clones, with around 80% appearing a single time and about 4.5% taken by the ten largest. Source material: peripheral blood. These TCRs come from a human donor in a cohort sampled during active or convalescent COVID-19. The CDR3 runs from the conserved cysteine through the conserved F or W. Each record gives: J gene, clone size, D gene, V gene, CDR3 DNA, CDR3 protein. D genes are given only for firm matches. A row's size may be missing; if present it is once, few, many or a size class.

TRBJ1-1	NA	NA	TRBV4-2	TGTGCCAGCAGCCAAGAGGTGACTGCAAGGGAAGCTTTCTTT	CASSQEVTAREAFF
TRBJ1-3	NA	NA	TRBV19	TGTGCCAGTAAATCCTTGGGAAACACCATATATTTT	CASKSLGNTIYF
TRBJ2-5	NA	TRBD1	TRBV7-9	TGTGCCAGCAGAGTTTACAGGGGGCAGGAAGAGACCCAGTACTTC	CASRVYRGQEETQYF
TRBJ2-5	NA	NA	TRBV11-2	TGTGCCAGCAGCTTTATGGCAGAGACCCAGTACTTC	CASSFMAETQYF
TRBJ2-2	NA	NA	TRBV11-2	TGTGCCAGCAGAATGCCGGGAGTCGGAATTGCCGGGGAGCTGTTTTTT	CASRMPGVGIAGELFF
TRBJ1-1	NA	NA	TRBV18	TGTGCCAGCCGGGAGACTAGGAACACTGAAGCTTTCTTT	CASRETRNTEAFF
TRBJ2-7	few	TRBD1	TRBV27	TGTGCCAGCAGTGCCTGGACAGGGACCTACGAGCAGTACTTC	CASSAWTGTYEQYF
TRBJ1-6	NA	TRBD1	TRBV28	TGTGCCAGCAGTTTGTTCGACAGGGGTTATTCACCCCTCCACTTT	CASSLFDRGYSPLHF
TRBJ2-7	NA	NA	TRBV7-9	TGTGCCAGCAGCTCCCCGGGACTCACCTACGAGCAGTACTTC	CASSSPGLTYEQYF
TRBJ1-1	NA	NA	TRBV6-1	TGTGCCTCGGACCGAACGGGGAATATGAACACTGAAGCTTTCTTT	CASDRTGNMNTEAFF
TRBJ1-6	once	NA	TRBV4-1	TGCGCCAGCAGCCAAGGCGAAGAGAGGACAAATAATTCACCCCTCCACTTT	CASSQGEERTNNSPLHF
TRBJ1-5	NA	NA	TRBV1	TGCACCAGCAGCCAATCCCGACAGGGGCAGCAGGAAGGCAGCAATCAGCCCCAGCATTTT	CTSSQSRQGQQEGSNQPQHF
TRBJ1-1	NA	TRBD1	TRBV4-1	TGCGCCAGCGGACAGGGACAGATTGAAGCTTTCTTT	CASGQGQIEAFF
TRBJ2-1	NA	NA	TRBV5-1	TGCGCCAGCAGGTTACAGGGTCTAGACAATGAGCAGTTCTTC	CASRLQGLDNEQFF
TRBJ2-3	NA	TRBD2	TRBV19	TGTGCCAGTACCGGGACTAGCGGGAGTCTAAATACGCAGTATTTT	CASTGTSGSLNTQYF
TRBJ1-5	NA	NA	TRBV18	TGTGCCAGCTCACCTGGACTGAATCAGCCCCAGCATTTT	CASSPGLNQPQHF
TRBJ1-3	NA	NA	TRBV7-8	TGTGCCAGCACGCCCAGCTCTGGAAACACCATATATTTT	CASTPSSGNTIYF
TRBJ2-7	NA	TRBD2	TRBV6-2/TRBV6-3	TGTGCCAGCAGTTACGGGCGGGGGGCGGCGGGCTACGAGCAGTACTTC	CASSYGRGAAGYEQYF
TRBJ2-7	NA	NA	TRBV2	TGTGCCAGCAGTGAAGCGGGGGGCGGGAGCCGCTACGAGCAGTACTTC	CASSEAGGGSRYEQYF
TRBJ2-7	few	NA	TRBV7-6	TGTGCCAGCAGCTTATTTCCCGGTCTCTCCTACGAGCAGTACTTC	CASSLFPGLSYEQYF
TRBJ2-7	NA	TRBD1	TRBV18	TGTGCCAGCTCAGGGGACAGGGGGCTGAGGCAGTACTTC	CASSGDRGLRQYF
TRBJ2-7	NA	TRBD1	TRBV5-1	TGCGCCAGCAGCTATGGTCCGGGACAGGGGCTCTACGAGCAGTACTTC	CASSYGPGQGLYEQYF
TRBJ1-1	NA	NA	TRBV6-5	TGTGCCAGCAGTTGGGAGCGGAGGACTGAAGCTTTCTTT	CASSWERRTEAFF
TRBJ2-3	NA	NA	TRBV24-1	TGTGCCACCAGTGATTCGCGGCAGGGGGGAGATACGCAGTATTTT	CATSDSRQGGDTQYF
TRBJ2-5	few	NA	TRBV18	TGTGCCAGCTCACCTTATGCGGGTGAAGGGGAGACCCAGTACTTC	CASSPYAGEGETQYF
TRBJ2-5	NA	NA	TRBV9	TGTGCCAGCAGCGTAGGCGGACTCCAAGAGACCCAGTACTTC	CASSVGGLQETQYF
TRBJ2-5	NA	NA	TRBV5-1	TGCGCCAGCAGCCCCGACTGGGGCGAAGAGACCCAGTACTTC	CASSPDWGEETQYF
TRBJ2-7	NA	NA	TRBV20-1	TGCAGTGCTACTAGATCCTACGAGCAGTACTTC	CSATRSYEQYF
TRBJ1-5	NA	TRBD1	TRBV4-3	TGCGCCAGCAGCCAAGATACAGGGGGGAATCAGCCCCAGCATTTT	CASSQDTGGNQPQHF
TRBJ2-1	NA	NA	TRBV3-1/TRBV3-2	TGTGCCAGCAGCCAAGTGTCTAGCTCCTACAATGAGCAGTTCTTC	CASSQVSSSYNEQFF
TRBJ1-1	NA	TRBD1	TRBV2	TGTGCCAGCATCGGACAGGGGGTCGTGGGCACTGAAGCTTTCTTT	CASIGQGVVGTEAFF
TRBJ2-7	few	TRBD2	TRBV6-2/TRBV6-3	TGTGCCAGCAGTTCCCCAGGACTAGCGATCAGCTACGAGCAGTACTTC	CASSSPGLAISYEQYF
TRBJ2-1	NA	TRBD2	TRBV11-2	TGTGCCAGCAGCATGTTAGCGGGGGGAAGGTACAATGAGCAGTTCTTC	CASSMLAGGRYNEQFF
TRBJ1-2	NA	TRBD1	TRBV28	TGTGCCAGCAGTCGGACAGGGAAGGGCTACACCTTC	CASSRTGKGYTF
TRBJ1-1	NA	NA	TRBV19	TGTGCCAGTAGTATAATGTCCGGGATGAACACTGAAGCTTTCTTT	CASSIMSGMNTEAFF
TRBJ1-3	NA	TRBD1	TRBV15	TGTGCCACCAGTAGTCACGACAGGGGTGGAAACACCATATATTTT	CATSSHDRGGNTIYF
TRBJ1-2	NA	TRBD1	TRBV30	TGTGCCTGGAGCGGGACAGGGATCTATGGCTACACCTTC	CAWSGTGIYGYTF
TRBJ2-2	NA	NA	TRBV7-2	TGTGCCAGCAGTTTATCCTCCGGGACCGGGGAGCTGTTTTTT	CASSLSSGTGELFF
TRBJ1-1	NA	NA	TRBV5-1	TGCGCCAGCAGCTTGGTTGTCGGGAACACTGAAGCTTTCTTT	CASSLVVGNTEAFF
TRBJ2-7	once	NA	TRBV5-1	TGCGCCAGCAGCTTGGTAGACGAGCAGTACTTC	CASSLVDEQYF
TRBJ2-1	NA	TRBD1	TRBV12-5	TGTGCTAGTGGTTTGGTACTCGGACAGGGGTCTCGGGATGAGCAGTTCTTC	CASGLVLGQGSRDEQFF
TRBJ2-1	NA	NA	TRBV29-1	TGCAGCGCCGCGTGGACAGACGTATCACCCAATGAGCAGTTCTTC	CSAAWTDVSPNEQFF
TRBJ1-2	NA	TRBD1	TRBV29-1	TGCAGCGCCACAGGGGTTGGCTACACCTTC	CSATGVGYTF
TRBJ1-1	NA	NA	TRBV10-3	TGTGCCATCAGGGGGGAGGGAGCGGCTACTGAAGCTTTCTTT	CAIRGEGAATEAFF
TRBJ2-7	NA	TRBD1	TRBV30	TGTGCCTGCGGGACAGGATCCTACGAGCAGTACTTC	CACGTGSYEQYF
TRBJ1-1	NA	NA	TRBV6-2/TRBV6-3	TGTGCCAGCAGTTACGGGGCAGGGGCAAACACTGAAGCTTTCTTT	CASSYGAGANTEAFF
TRBJ1-1	NA	NA	TRBV19	TGTGCCAGTAGTAGCCGGGTTTGGAACACTGAAGCTTTCTTT	CASSSRVWNTEAFF
TRBJ2-3	few	NA	TRBV6-6	TGTGCCAGCAGTTTCCTCGGGACACTGGGGGCAGATACGCAGTATTTT	CASSFLGTLGADTQYF
TRBJ2-7	NA	TRBD2	TRBV7-2	TGTGCCAGCAGCTTAGCCACTAGCGGGAGGGCCGGCCAATACGAGCAGTACTTC	CASSLATSGRAGQYEQYF
TRBJ2-5	NA	TRBD1	TRBV30	TGTGCCAGAACCGGACAGGCGCAAGAGACCCAGTACTTC	CARTGQAQETQYF
TRBJ2-1	NA	TRBD2	TRBV7-3	TGTGCCAGCAGCTTTTCTAGCGGGAACAATGAGCAGTTCTTC	CASSFSSGNNEQFF
TRBJ2-7	NA	NA	TRBV4-1	TGCGCCAGCAGCCAAGATCTGCGGCAGGGGTGGTACGAGCAGTACTTC	CASSQDLRQGWYEQYF